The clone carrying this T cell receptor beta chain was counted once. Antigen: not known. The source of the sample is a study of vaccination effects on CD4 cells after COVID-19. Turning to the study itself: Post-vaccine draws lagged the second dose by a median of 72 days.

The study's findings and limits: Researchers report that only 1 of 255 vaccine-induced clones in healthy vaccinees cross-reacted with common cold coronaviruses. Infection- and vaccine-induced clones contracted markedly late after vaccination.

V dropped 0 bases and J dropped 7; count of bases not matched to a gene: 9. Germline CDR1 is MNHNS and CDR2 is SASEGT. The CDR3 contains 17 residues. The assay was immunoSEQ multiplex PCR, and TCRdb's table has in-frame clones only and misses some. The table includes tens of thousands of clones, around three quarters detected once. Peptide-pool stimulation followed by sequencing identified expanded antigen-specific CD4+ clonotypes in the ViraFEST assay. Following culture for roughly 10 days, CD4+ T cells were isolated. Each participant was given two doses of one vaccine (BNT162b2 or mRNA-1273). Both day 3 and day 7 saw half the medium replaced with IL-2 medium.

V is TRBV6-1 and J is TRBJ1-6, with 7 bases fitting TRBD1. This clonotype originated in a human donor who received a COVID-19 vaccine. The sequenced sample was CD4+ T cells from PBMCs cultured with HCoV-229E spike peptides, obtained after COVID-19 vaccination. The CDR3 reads CASSEAGRGFRNSPLHF. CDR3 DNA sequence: TGTGCCAGCAGTGAAGCGGGCAGGGGGTTCAGGAATTCACCCCTCCACTTT.